These 11 T cell receptor beta chains were all obtained from the same sample, sequenced in a study of cytomegalovirus exposure and HLA in healthy donors. Researchers ran the PCR with 60 Vbeta and 13 Jbeta primers. Data came from immunoSEQ multiplex PCR; TCRdb stores just in-frame clones and leaves some out. The sample yields roughly 120,000 clones, roughly 80% seen once. The sample was PBMCs. These receptors originate from a man aged 50-60 years in good health and CMV-seropositive.

The chain employs TRBV5-1 and TRBJ1-5; 9 positions match TRBD1. CDR1 and CDR2 (germline): SGHRS, YFSETQ. There are 15 residues in the CDR3. Trimming cost V 1 base and J 7 bases; bases outside gene matches: 6. CDR3 protein: CASSLTGGAGQPQHF. The DNA of the CDR3 is TGCGCCAGCAGCTTGACAGGGGGCGCCGGCCAGCCCCAGCATTTT.

This clone is a singleton in its sample. The chain uses TRBV6-1 and TRBJ2-7, with 10 bases lining up with TRBD2. Germline V gives CDR1 MNHNS, CDR2 SASEGT. The V and J ends lost 2 bases and 4 bases, in that order; junction bases with no gene match: 8. There are 16 residues in the CDR3. The CDR3 is CASSENASGRVYEQYF. The CDR3 DNA sequence: TGTGCCAGCAGTGAAAATGCTAGCGGGAGAGTGTACGAGCAGTACTTC.

This clone was detected once. This rearrangement joins TRBV9 to TRBJ1-1; no clear D gene. CDR1 SGDLS and CDR2 YYNGEE come from the germline V gene. The CDR3 loop spans 15 amino acids. V lost 0 bases and J 1 base, leaving 10 bases between the germline ends. This CDR3 is CASSVDEGRNTEAFF. DNA for the CDR3: TGTGCCAGCAGCGTAGACGAGGGAAGGAACACTGAAGCTTTCTTT.

This clone has just a few counts. This sequence joins TRBV10-3 and TRBJ2-7; TRBD2 might be the D (6 bases). V gave up 5 bases and J gave up 2 bases, with 10 bases separating them. Germline CDR1 and CDR2: ENHRY and SYGVKD. The CDR3 length is 13 residues. The CDR3 is CAISNSGTYEQYF. The DNA of the CDR3 is TGTGCCATCAGTAATAGCGGAACCTACGAGCAGTACTTC.

CDR3 residues: CASSFGTSGGAAGELFF. For the CDR3, the DNA is TGTGCCAGCAGCTTCGGGACTAGCGGGGGGGCAGCCGGGGAGCTGTTTTTT. The chain joins TRBV5-4 to TRBJ2-2; 16 bases line up with TRBD2. Germline CDR1 and CDR2: SGHNT and YYREEE (reference sequence). V was clipped by 2 bases and J by 6 bases; unmatched bases: 4. The CDR3 is made up of 17 amino acids.

The genes are TRBV7-9 and TRBJ1-6; D might be TRBD1 (5 bases). V was clipped by 5 bases and J by 8 bases, with 10 bases between them. The length of the CDR3 is 13 residues. Germline CDR1 and CDR2: SEHNR and FQNEAQ (reference sequence). Here the CDR3 DNA reads TGTGCCAGCAGCGAGGAGACAGATTCACCCCTCCACTTT. Its protein is CASSEETDSPLHF.

This clone turned up a few times. This rearrangement joins TRBV28 to TRBJ1-1; unclear D gene. The CDR3 consists of 12 residues. Germline CDR1 MDHEN, CDR2 SYDVKM. Trimming took off 7 bases at V and 10 bases at J, with 16 bases between the two ends. CDR3 nucleotides: TGTGCCAGCATCACGACGCCGGGAGGAGCTTTCTTT. Its protein product is CASITTPGGAFF.

This clone was seen a few times. The gene calls are TRBV6-6 and TRBJ2-3, with a weak D call TRBD1 (6 bases). CDR1 is MNHNY, CDR2 SVGAGI, per germline (reference sequence). The CDR3 is made up of 16 amino acids. V was pared by 6 bases and J by 2 bases, with 18 bases between. CDR3 loop: CASSNDRQPPTDTQYF. CDR3 DNA sequence: TGTGCCAGCAGCAATGACAGGCAACCCCCCACAGATACGCAGTATTTT.

This clone has a single count. The J gene is TRBJ1-1, the V gene TRBV28; weak D call: TRBD1 (5 bases). V was shortened by 0 bases and J by 7 bases, with 12 bases between the two germline ends. The germline CDR1 and CDR2 sequences are MDHEN and SYDVKM. The CDR3 contains 14 residues. CDR3 amino acids: CASSLWGGEVEAFF. The CDR3, as DNA: TGTGCCAGCAGTTTATGGGGGGGGGAGGTTGAAGCTTTCTTT.

The chain recombines TRBV7-9 with TRBJ2-7; 7 bases match TRBD2. After removal of 3 bases from V and 3 bases from J, the junction contained 5 bases not matched to a gene. Germline CDR1 is SEHNR and CDR2 is FQNEAQ (reference sequence). The CDR3 sequence is 14 residues long. The CDR3 DNA is TGTGCCAGCAGCTTCGGCGGGAGAAACTACGAGCAGTACTTC. It translates to CASSFGGRNYEQYF.

This clone showed up just a few times. CDR3 bases: TGCGCCAGCAGCTTGGCGGGTTCTTATGGCTACACCTTC. The encoded protein is CASSLAGSYGYTF. The chain has TRBV5-1 and TRBJ1-2; the D is unclear. Deletions cut 0 bases from V and 5 bases from J, with 8 bases between. This CDR3 has 13 residues. CDR1 and CDR2 (germline): SGHRS, YFSETQ.